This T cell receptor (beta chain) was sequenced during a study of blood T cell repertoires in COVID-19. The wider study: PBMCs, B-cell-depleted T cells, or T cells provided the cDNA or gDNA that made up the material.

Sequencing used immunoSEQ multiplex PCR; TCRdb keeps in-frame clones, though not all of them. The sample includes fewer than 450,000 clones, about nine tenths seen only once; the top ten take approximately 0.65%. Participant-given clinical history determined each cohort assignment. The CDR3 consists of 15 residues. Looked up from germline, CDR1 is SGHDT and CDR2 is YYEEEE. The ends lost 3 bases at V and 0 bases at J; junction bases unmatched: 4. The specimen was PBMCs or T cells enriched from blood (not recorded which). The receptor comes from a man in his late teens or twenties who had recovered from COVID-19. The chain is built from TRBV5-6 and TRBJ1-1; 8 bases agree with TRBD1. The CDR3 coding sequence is TGTGCCAGCAGCTACGGGACAGGAATGAACACTGAAGCTTTCTTT. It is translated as CASSYGTGMNTEAFF.